The rows below give T cell receptor beta chains drawn from one sample of a study of cytomegalovirus exposure and HLA in healthy donors. Assay used: immunoSEQ multiplex PCR; TCRdb lists only in-frame clones, some missing. The sample lists 150,000 to 200,000 clones, 65% to 80% occurring once. Sequencing input: PBMCs. The receptors shown here come from a female donor in good health and CMV-seronegative. Each CDR3 is given with its conserved first and last residue. D genes are given only for firm matches. Clone size, where shown, is once, few, many, or a class for clones that have expanded.

TRBJ1-4 | . | . | TRBV20-1 | CSARGQEKLFF | TGCAGTGCTAGAGGGCAGGAAAAACTGTTTTTT
TRBJ2-5 | . | once | TRBV7-9 | CASSIDQGAEQYF | TGTGCCAGCAGCATAGATCAGGGTGCGGAGCAGTACTTC
TRBJ2-1 | TRBD2 | . | TRBV10-1 | CASNSGGAGEQFF | TGCGCCAGCAATAGCGGGGGGGCCGGCGAGCAGTTCTTC
TRBJ1-6 | . | . | TRBV28 | CASSFTPRGNSPLHF | TGTGCCAGCAGTTTTACACCTCGAGGAAATTCACCCCTCCACTTT
TRBJ1-2 | . | . | TRBV6-6 | CASSPGGALGYTF | TGTGCCAGCAGTCCTGGGGGGGCCTTAGGCTACACCTTC
TRBJ1-4 | . | . | TRBV7-9 | CASSLVRAGDEKLFF | TGTGCCAGCAGCTTAGTGAGGGCAGGGGACGAAAAACTGTTTTTT
TRBJ2-6 | TRBD1 | . | TRBV7-2 | CASKVAGGGPGANVLTF | TGTGCCAGCAAGGTTGCAGGGGGCGGCCCTGGGGCCAACGTCCTGACTTTC
TRBJ1-1 | . | . | TRBV2 | CASSTIQGANTEAFF | TGTGCCAGCAGTACAATACAGGGAGCGAACACTGAAGCTTTCTTT
TRBJ2-2 | TRBD2 | . | TRBV5-1 | CASSLAAAGANTGELSF | TGCGCCAGCAGCTTGGCCGCAGCGGGGGCGAACACCGGGGAGCTGTCTTTT
TRBJ1-1 | TRBD1 | few | TRBV5-1 | CASSLGGQGNTEAFF | TGCGCCAGCAGCTTGGGCGGACAGGGAAACACTGAAGCTTTCTTT
TRBJ2-3 | TRBD2 | . | TRBV7-9 | CASSFRSVTSGNGTDTQYF | TGTGCCAGCAGCTTCCGGAGCGTAACTAGCGGGAATGGCACAGATACGCAGTATTTT
TRBJ2-7 | . | . | TRBV6-5 | CASSYDWGLTYEQYF | TGTGCCAGCAGTTACGATTGGGGGCTGACCTACGAGCAGTACTTC
TRBJ2-7 | . | . | TRBV19 | CASSSAGDSVYEQYF | TGTGCCAGTAGTTCCGCCGGTGACAGCGTTTACGAGCAGTACTTC
TRBJ1-3 | . | . | TRBV25-1 | CASSELGTGKGNTIYF | TGTGCCAGCAGTGAATTAGGCACAGGGAAGGGAAACACCATATATTTT
TRBJ1-4 | . | few | TRBV5-6 | CASSLLQQATNEKLFF | TGTGCCAGCAGTTTACTTCAACAGGCAACTAATGAAAAACTGTTTTTT
TRBJ2-3 | . | . | TRBV27 | CASSYVSASTDTQYF | TGTGCCAGCAGTTACGTCAGTGCTAGCACAGATACGCAGTATTTT
TRBJ2-6 | . | . | TRBV7-2 | CASRSPSGANVLTF | TGTGCCAGCAGGTCCCCGTCCGGGGCCAACGTCCTGACTTTC
TRBJ1-2 | . | . | TRBV6-1 | CASSGRTGSGGYGYTF | TGTGCCAGCAGTGGACGTACAGGGAGTGGAGGCTATGGCTACACCTTC
TRBJ1-1 | . | . | TRBV9 | CASSVAPSQAEAFF | TGTGCCAGCAGCGTAGCTCCTAGCCAGGCTGAAGCTTTCTTT